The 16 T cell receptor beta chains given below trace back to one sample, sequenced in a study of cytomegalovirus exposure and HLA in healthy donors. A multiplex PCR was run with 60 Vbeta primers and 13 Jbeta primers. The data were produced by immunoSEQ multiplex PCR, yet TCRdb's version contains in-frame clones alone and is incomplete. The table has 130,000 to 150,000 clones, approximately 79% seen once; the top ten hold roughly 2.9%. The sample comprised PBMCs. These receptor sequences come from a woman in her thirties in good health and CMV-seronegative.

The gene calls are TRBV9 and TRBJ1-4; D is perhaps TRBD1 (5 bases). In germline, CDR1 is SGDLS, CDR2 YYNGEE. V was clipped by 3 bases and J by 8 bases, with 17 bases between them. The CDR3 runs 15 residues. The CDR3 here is CASSALRQLGEKLFF. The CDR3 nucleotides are TGTGCCAGCAGCGCCCTCAGACAGTTGGGCGAAAAACTGTTTTTT. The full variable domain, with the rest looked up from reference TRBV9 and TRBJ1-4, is DSGVTQTPKHLITATGQRVTLRCSPRSGDLSVYWYQQSLDQGLQFLIQYYNGEERAKGNILERFSAQQFPDLHSELNLSSLELGDSALYFCASSALRQLGEKLFFGSGTQLSVL.

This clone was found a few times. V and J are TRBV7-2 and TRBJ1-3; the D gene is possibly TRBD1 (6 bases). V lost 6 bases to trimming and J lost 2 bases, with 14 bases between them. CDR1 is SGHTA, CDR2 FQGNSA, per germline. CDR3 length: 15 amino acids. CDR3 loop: CASSIQGRTGNTIYF. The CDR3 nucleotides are TGTGCCAGCAGTATACAGGGAAGAACTGGAAACACCATATATTTT. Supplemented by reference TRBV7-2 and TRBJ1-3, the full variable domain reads GAGVSQSPSNKVTEKGKDVELRCDPISGHTALYWYRQSLGQGLEFLIYFQGNSAPDKSGLPSDRFSAERTGGSVSTLTIQRTQQEDSAVYLCASSIQGRTGNTIYFGEGSWLTVV.

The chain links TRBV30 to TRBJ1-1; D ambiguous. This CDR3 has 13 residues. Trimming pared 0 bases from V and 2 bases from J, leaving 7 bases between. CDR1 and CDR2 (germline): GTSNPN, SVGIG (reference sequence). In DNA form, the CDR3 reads TGTGCCTGGAGTGTCACAGAAAACACTGAAGCTTTCTTT. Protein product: CAWSVTENTEAFF.

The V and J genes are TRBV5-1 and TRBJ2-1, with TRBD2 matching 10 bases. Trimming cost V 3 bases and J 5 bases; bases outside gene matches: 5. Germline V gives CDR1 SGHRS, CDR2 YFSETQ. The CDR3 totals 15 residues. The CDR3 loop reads CASSSGLAANNEQFF. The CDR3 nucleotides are TGCGCCAGCAGCTCTGGACTAGCGGCGAACAATGAGCAGTTCTTC.

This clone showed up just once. This chain's CDR3 is CASSLGLDNEQFF. Written as DNA, the CDR3 is TGTGCCAGCAGCTTGGGACTCGACAATGAGCAGTTCTTC. V gene TRBV7-3 combines with J gene TRBJ2-1; maybe TRBD2 (6 bases). Trimming removed 3 bases from V and 5 bases from J, with 8 bases in between. Germline assignment: CDR1 SGHTA and CDR2 FQGTGA. The CDR3 totals 13 residues.

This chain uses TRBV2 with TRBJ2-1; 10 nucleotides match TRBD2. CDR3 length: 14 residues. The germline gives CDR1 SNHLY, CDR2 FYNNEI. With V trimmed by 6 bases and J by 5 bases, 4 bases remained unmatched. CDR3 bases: TGTGCCAGCAGCCAGCGGGAGGGCCACAATGAGCAGTTCTTC. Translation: CASSQREGHNEQFF.

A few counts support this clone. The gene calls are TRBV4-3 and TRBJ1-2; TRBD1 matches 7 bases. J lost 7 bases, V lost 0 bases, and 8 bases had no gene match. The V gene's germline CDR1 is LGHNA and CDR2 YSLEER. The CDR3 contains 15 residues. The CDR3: CASSQDYSDRSGYTF. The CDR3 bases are TGCGCCAGCAGCCAAGATTACTCGGACAGGTCTGGCTACACCTTC.

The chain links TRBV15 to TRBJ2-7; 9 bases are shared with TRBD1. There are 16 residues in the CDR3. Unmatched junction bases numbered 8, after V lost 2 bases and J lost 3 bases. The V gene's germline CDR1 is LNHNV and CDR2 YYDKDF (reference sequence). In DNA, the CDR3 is TGTGCCACCAGCAGACCCCTCCGGGACAGGGTCTACGAGCAGTACTTC. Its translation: CATSRPLRDRVYEQYF.

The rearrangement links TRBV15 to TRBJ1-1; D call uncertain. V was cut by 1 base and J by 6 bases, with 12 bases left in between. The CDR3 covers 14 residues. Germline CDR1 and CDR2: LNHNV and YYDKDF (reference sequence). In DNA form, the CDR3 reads TGTGCCACCAGCAGAGTCCCCCTGGAGGCTGAAGCTTTCTTT. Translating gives CATSRVPLEAEAFF. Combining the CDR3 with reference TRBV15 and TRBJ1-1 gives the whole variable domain DAMVIQNPRYQVTQFGKPVTLSCSQTLNHNVMYWYQQKSSQAPKLLFHYYDKDFNNEADTPDNFQSRRPNTSFCFLDIRSPGLGDTAMYLCATSRVPLEAEAFFGQGTRLTVV.

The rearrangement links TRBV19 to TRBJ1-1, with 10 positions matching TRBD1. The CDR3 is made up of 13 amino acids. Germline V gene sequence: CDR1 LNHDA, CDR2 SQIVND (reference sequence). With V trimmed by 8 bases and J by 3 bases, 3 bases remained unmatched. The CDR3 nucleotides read TGTGCCAGTTGGACAGGGGGTTACACTGAAGCTTTCTTT. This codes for CASWTGGYTEAFF.

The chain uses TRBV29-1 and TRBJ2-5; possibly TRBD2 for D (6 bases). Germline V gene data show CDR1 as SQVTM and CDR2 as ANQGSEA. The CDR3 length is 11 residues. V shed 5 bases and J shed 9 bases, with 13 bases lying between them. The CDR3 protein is CSVNLREAQYF. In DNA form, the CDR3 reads TGCAGCGTTAACCTGAGGGAGGCCCAGTACTTC.

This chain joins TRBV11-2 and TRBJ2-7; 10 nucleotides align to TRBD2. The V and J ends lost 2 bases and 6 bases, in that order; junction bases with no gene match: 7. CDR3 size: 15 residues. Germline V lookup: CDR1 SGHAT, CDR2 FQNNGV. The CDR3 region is CASSLTSGDAGEQYF. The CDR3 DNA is TGTGCCAGCAGCTTAACTAGCGGGGACGCTGGCGAGCAGTACTTC.

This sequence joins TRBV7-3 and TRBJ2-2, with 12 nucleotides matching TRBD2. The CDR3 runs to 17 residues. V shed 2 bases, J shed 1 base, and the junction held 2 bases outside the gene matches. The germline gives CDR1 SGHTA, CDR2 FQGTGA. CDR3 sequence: CASSLSLAGGNTGELFF. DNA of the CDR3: TGTGCCAGCAGCTTATCACTAGCGGGAGGGAACACCGGGGAGCTGTTTTTT.

The chain's CDR3 is CSVGLAGDTGELFF. The CDR3 DNA follows: TGCAGCGTAGGACTAGCGGGAGATACCGGGGAGCTGTTTTTT. V is TRBV29-1 and J is TRBJ2-2; 13 bases map to TRBD2. Trimming at V came to 6 bases and at J to 5 bases, leaving 3 bases not matched to a gene. The CDR3 extends over 14 amino acids. Germline CDR1 SQVTM, CDR2 ANQGSEA.

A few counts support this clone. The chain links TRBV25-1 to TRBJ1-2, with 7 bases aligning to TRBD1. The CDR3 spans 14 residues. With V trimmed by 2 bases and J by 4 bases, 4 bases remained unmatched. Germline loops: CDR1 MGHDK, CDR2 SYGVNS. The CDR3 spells CASSEPRDSYGYTF. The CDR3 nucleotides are TGTGCCAGCAGTGAACCCCGGGACAGCTATGGCTACACCTTC.

CDR3 bases: TGTGCCAGCAGCAAGTATGACCTAGACACTGAAGCTTTCTTT. It codes for CASSKYDLDTEAFF. The chain uses TRBV21-1 and TRBJ1-1. TRBV21-1 is annotated as a pseudogene. The CDR3 consists of 14 residues.